This T cell receptor (beta chain) was captured in a study of regulatory T cells in long-lasting Graves disease. Findings and limits, study-wide: It was in persistent disease that TRBV28, TRBJ1-2 and TRBJ2-5 were favored.

The ends were cut back, 7 bases at V and 10 bases at J, with 11 bases in the middle. The CDR3 is 12 residues long. The V gene's germline CDR1 is SNHLY and CDR2 FYNNEI. Time point indicated: newly diagnosed GD, antithyroid drugs for less than 3 months. Extracted RNA from PBMCs served as the source of the TCR library. It was by American Thyroid Association guidelines that Graves' disease was diagnosed. HTBI primers from iRepertoire and Arm-PCR of CDR3 regions yielded the TCR beta libraries. TCRdb re-derived calls from the multiplex PCR reads in MiXCR, one entry per CDR3 protein. The table lists hundreds of thousands of distinct CDR3 sequences, 13% of them singletons, with 8% to 10% in the top ten. This clonotype was detected many times. What it binds is not known. In addition, the sample was reused for a study of T cells in Graves' hyperthyroidism and ophthalmopathy. Turning to that study: HTBI primers were used for first-round RT-PCR of the TCR CDR3. The model identified upcoming ophthalmopathy a median around 6 months ahead of onset.

The source of this sequence is a young man with Graves disease. The specimen was peripheral blood mononuclear cells (PBMCs), collected at new diagnosis, from a patient treated with antithyroid drugs. The chain carries TRBV2 and TRBJ1-6, with D possibly matching TRBD1 (5 bases). CDR3 DNA sequence: TGTGCCAGCATCGGGGCGGAATCACCCCTCCACTTT. Translation: CASIGAESPLHF. The whole variable domain, filled in from reference TRBV2 and TRBJ1-6, reads EPEVTQTPSHQVTQMGQEVILRCVPISNHLYFYWYRQILGQKVEFLVSFYNNEISEKSEIFDDQFSVERPDGSNFTLKIRSTKLEDSAMYFCASIGAESPLHFGNGTRLTVT.